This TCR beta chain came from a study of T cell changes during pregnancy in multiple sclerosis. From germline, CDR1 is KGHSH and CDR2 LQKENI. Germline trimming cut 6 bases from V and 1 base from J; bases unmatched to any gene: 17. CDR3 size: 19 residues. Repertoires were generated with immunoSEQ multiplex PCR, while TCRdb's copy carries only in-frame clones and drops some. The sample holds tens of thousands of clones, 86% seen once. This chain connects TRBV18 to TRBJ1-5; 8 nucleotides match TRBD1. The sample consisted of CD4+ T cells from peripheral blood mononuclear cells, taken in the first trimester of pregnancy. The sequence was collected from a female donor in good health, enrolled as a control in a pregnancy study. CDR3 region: CASSTWGVTGATSNQPQHF. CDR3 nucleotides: TGTGCCAGCTCCACCTGGGGGGTGACAGGGGCTACAAGCAATCAGCCCCAGCATTTT.